This T cell receptor (beta chain) was found in a study of chemoradiotherapy in HPV16-positive cancers. The germline V gene encodes CDR1 SGDLS and CDR2 YYNGEE. This CDR3 has 15 amino acids. V lost 0 bases and J lost 0, with 6 bases in between. As for this clone: Its antigen remains unidentified.

Clones were read by immunoSEQ multiplex PCR, and TCRdb kept only the in-frame ones, dropping some. The sample lists tens of thousands of clones, more than 75% occurring once. Whole-study results and caveats: Functional assays defining HPV-specific T cells used only two HPV16-positive patients.

Sequenced material: blood, taken from a patient who underwent chemoradiotherapy. The sequence came from a human donor with HPV-associated anogenital cancer. This rearrangement joins TRBV9 to TRBJ2-2, with D uncertain. CDR3 DNA sequence: TGTGCCAGCAGCGTAGCGAGTGCGAACACCGGGGAGCTGTTTTTT. This encodes CASSVASANTGELFF.